Shown below are 4 T cell receptor beta chains from a single sample sequenced in a study of blood T cell repertoires in COVID-19. The data were produced by immunoSEQ multiplex PCR, yet TCRdb's version contains in-frame clones alone and is incomplete. The repertoire consists of some 31,000 clones, with approximately 91% occurring once and the leading ten covering approximately 13%. Specimen: peripheral blood. These receptors were obtained from a man in his 70s with active COVID-19.

The chain recombines TRBV19 with TRBJ1-6; TRBD1 agrees at 7 bases. The length of the CDR3 is 14 residues. V shed 7 bases, J shed 9 bases, and the junction held 9 bases outside the gene matches. CDR1 is LNHDA and CDR2 is SQIVND in the germline V gene (reference sequence). This CDR3 reads CASTWDRSSSPLHF. The CDR3 DNA is TGTGCCAGTACCTGGGACAGATCTAGTTCACCCCTCCACTTT.

The chain couples TRBV4-1 to TRBJ1-4; 7 bases fit TRBD1. The CDR3 totals 15 residues. Trimming took 6 bases from V and 2 from J; bases not matched to a gene: 6. Germline CDR1 reads MGHRA; CDR2 reads YSYEKL. Here the CDR3 reads CASSPSTGTNEKLFF. DNA of the CDR3: TGCGCCAGCAGTCCTTCGACAGGGACTAATGAAAAACTGTTTTTT.

The chain recombines TRBV7-9 with TRBJ1-2; D call uncertain. The germline V gene has CDR1 SEHNR and CDR2 FQNEAQ (reference sequence). This CDR3 is built from 14 residues. Trimming shortened V by 4 bases and J by 0 bases, and 9 bases separated the two germline ends. CDR3 protein: CASSSAGANYGYTF. CDR3 DNA: TGTGCCAGCAGCTCGGCAGGCGCTAACTATGGCTACACCTTC.

The chain links TRBV19 to TRBJ1-1; D is possibly TRBD1 (6 bases). Germline V gene lookup returns CDR1 LNHDA and CDR2 SQIVND (reference sequence). Trimming left V 1 base short and J 6 bases short, with 12 bases between. The CDR3 sequence is 14 residues long. DNA for the CDR3: TGTGCCAGTAGTATAGCAGGGGCTATAGCTGAAGCTTTCTTT. It specifies CASSIAGAIAEAFF.